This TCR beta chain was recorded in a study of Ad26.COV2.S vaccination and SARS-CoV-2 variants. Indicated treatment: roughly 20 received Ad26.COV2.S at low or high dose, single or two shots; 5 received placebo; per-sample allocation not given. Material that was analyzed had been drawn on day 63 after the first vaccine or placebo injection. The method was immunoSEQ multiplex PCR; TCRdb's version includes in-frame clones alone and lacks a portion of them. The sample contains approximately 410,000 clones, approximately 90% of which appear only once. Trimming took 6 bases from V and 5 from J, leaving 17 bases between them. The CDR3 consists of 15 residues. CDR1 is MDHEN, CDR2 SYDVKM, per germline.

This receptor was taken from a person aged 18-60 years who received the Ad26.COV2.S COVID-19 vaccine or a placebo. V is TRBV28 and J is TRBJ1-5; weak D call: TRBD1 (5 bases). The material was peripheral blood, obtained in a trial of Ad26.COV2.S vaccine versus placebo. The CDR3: CASSRRGSSYQPQHF. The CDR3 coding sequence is TGTGCCAGCAGCCGTAGGGGATCTTCCTATCAGCCCCAGCATTTT.